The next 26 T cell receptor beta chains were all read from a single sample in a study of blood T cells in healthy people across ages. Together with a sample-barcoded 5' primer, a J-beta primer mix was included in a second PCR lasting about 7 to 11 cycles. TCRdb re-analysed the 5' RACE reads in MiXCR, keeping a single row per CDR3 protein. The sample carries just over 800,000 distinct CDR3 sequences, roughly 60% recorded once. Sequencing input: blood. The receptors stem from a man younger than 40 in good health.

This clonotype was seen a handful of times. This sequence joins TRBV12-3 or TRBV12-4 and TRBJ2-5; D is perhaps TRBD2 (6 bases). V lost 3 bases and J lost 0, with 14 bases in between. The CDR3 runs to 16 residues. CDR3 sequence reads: CASSFVTGLNQETQYF. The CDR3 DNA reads TGTGCCAGCAGTTTCGTAACGGGACTCAACCAAGAGACCCAGTACTTC.

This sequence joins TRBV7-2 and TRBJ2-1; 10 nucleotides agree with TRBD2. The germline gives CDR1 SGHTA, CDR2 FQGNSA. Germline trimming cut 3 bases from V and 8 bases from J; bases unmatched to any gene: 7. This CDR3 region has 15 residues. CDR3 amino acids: CASSFAAGGSDEQFF. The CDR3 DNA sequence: TGTGCCAGCAGCTTTGCAGCGGGGGGGTCGGATGAGCAGTTCTTC.

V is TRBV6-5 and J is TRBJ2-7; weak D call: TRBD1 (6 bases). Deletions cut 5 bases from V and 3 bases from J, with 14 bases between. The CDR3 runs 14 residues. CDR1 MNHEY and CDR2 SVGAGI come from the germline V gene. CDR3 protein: CASSQDSTLYEQYF. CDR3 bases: TGTGCCAGCAGTCAGGACAGTACCCTCTACGAGCAGTACTTC.

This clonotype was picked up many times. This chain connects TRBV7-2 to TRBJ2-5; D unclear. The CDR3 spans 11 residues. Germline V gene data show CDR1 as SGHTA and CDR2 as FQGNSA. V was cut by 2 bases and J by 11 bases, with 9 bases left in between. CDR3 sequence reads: CASSLLDEQYF. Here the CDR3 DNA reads TGTGCCAGCAGCTTACTAGATGAGCAGTACTTC.

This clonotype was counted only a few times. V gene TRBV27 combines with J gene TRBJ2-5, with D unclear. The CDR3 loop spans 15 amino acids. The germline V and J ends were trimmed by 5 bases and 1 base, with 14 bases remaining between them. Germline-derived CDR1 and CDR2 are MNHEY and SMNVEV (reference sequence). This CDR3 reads CASSPKSQIQETQYF. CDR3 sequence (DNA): TGTGCCAGCAGTCCTAAATCCCAGATCCAAGAGACCCAGTACTTC.

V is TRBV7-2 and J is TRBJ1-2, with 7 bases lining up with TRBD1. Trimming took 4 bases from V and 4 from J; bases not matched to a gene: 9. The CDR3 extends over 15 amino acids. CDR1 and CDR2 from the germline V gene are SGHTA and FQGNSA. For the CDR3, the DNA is TGTGCCAGCAGCTCATTGGGACAGCCTCTCTATGGCTACACCTTC. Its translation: CASSSLGQPLYGYTF.

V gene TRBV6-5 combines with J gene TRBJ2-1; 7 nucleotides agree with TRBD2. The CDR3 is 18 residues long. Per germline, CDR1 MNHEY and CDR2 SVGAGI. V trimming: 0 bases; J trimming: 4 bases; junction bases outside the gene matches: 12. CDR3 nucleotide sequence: TGTGCCAGCAGTTACTCGTCCGTAGGACTAGAGTTATACAATGAGCAGTTCTTC. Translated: CASSYSSVGLELYNEQFF.

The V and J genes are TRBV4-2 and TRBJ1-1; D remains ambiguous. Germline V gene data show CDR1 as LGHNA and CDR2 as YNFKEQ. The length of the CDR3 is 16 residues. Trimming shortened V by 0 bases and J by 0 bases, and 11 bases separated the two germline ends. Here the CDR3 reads CASSQEDGYMNTEAFF. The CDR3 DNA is TGTGCCAGCAGCCAAGAAGATGGATACATGAACACTGAAGCTTTCTTT.

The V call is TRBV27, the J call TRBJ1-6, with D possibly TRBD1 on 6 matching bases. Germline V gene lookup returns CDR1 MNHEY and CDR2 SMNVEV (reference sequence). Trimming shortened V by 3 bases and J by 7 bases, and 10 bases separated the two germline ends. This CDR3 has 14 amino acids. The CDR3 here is CASSFARGNSPLHF. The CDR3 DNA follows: TGTGCCAGCAGTTTCGCCAGGGGAAATTCACCCCTCCACTTT.

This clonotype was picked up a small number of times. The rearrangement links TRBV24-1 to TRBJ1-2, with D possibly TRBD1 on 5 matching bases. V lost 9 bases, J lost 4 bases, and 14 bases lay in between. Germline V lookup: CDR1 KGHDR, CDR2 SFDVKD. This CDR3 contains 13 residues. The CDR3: CATGAETSYGYTF. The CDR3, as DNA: TGTGCCACCGGGGCAGAGACTTCCTATGGCTACACCTTC.

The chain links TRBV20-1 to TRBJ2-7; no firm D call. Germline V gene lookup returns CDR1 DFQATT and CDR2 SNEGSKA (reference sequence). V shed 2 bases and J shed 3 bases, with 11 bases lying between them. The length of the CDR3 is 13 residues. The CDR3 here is CSARQWQSYEQYF. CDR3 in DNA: TGCAGTGCTAGACAATGGCAGAGCTACGAGCAGTACTTC.

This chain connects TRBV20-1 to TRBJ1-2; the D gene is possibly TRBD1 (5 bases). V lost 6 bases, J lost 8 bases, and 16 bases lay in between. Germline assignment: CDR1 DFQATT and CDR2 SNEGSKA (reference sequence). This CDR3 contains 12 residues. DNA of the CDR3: TGCAGTGCGGGGGACGGCGATATAGGCTACACCTTC. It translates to CSAGDGDIGYTF.

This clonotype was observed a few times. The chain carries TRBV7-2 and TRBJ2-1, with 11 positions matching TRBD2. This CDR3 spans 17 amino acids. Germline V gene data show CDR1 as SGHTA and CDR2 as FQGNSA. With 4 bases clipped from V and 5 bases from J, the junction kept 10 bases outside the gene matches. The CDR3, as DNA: TGTGCCAGCAGCTGGAAACAGCTAGCGGGGGGCGACAATGAGCAGTTCTTC. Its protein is CASSWKQLAGGDNEQFF.

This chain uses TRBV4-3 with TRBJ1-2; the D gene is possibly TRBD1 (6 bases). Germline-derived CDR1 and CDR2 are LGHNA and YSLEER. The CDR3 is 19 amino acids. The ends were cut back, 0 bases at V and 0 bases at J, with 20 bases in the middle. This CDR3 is CASSQDRGAVVNTNYGYTF. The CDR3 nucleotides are TGCGCCAGCAGCCAAGATCGGGGGGCAGTAGTCAACACTAACTATGGCTACACCTTC.

CDR3 sequence (DNA): TGTGCCAGCAGCTTACTACAGCAACATCAGCCCCAGCATTTT. Amino acid sequence: CASSLLQQHQPQHF. The chain is built from TRBV7-2 and TRBJ1-5; D ambiguous. Germline V gene data show CDR1 as SGHTA and CDR2 as FQGNSA. The CDR3 has 14 residues. Trimming cost V 2 bases and J 5 bases, with 10 bases left between them.

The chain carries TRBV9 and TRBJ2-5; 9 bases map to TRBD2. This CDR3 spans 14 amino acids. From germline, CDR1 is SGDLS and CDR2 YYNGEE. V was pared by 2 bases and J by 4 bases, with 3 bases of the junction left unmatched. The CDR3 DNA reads TGTGCCAGCAGCGTTGGACTAGCGAGAGAGACCCAGTACTTC. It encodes CASSVGLARETQYF.

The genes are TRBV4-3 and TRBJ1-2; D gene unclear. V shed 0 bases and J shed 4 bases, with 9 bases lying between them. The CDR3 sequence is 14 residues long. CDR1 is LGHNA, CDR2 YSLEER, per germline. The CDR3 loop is CASSQDRVSYGYTF. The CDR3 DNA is TGCGCCAGCAGCCAAGACAGAGTCAGCTATGGCTACACCTTC.

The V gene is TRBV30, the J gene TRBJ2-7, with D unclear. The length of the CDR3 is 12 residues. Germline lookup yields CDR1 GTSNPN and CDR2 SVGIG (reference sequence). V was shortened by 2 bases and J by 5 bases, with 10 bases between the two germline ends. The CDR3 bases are TGTGCCTGGAGTTTGATGGGGAACGAGCAGTACTTC. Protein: CAWSLMGNEQYF.

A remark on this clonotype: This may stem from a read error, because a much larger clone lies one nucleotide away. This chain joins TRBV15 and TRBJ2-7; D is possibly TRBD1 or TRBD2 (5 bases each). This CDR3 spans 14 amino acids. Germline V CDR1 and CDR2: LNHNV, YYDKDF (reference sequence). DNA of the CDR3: TGTGCCGCCAGCAGAGGGGACGGAGAATACGAGCAGTACTTC. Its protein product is CAASRGDGEYEQYF.

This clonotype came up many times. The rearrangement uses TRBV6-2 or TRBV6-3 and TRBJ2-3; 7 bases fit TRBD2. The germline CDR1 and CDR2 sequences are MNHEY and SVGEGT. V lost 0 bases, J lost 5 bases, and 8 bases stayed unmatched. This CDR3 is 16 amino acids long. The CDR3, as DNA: TGTGCCAGCAGTTACTCCGTACTAGCGTCAGTAGATACGCAGTATTTT. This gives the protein CASSYSVLASVDTQYF.

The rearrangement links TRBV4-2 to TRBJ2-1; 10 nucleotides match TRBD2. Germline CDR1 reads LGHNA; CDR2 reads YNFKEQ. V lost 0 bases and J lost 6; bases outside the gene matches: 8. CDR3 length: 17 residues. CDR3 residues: CASSQEYVLAGSNEQFF. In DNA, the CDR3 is TGTGCCAGCAGCCAAGAATATGTACTAGCGGGAAGCAATGAGCAGTTCTTC.

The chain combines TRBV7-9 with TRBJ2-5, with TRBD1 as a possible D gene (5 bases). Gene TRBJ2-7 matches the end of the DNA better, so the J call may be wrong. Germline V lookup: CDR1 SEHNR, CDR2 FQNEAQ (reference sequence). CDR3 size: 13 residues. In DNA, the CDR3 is TGTGCCAGCAGCTCCGACAGTATGTACGAGCAGTACTTC. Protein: CASSSDSMYEQYF.

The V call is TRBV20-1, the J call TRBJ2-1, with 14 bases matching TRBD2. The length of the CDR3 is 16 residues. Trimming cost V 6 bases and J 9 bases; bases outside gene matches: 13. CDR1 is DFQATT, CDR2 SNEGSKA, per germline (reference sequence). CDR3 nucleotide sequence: TGCAGTGCCCCGACTAGCGGGGGGGGCCTTAGTAGTGAGCAGTTCTTC. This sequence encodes CSAPTSGGGLSSEQFF.

CDR3 in DNA: TGCGCCAGCAGCCAAATAAGTGGGGGCTCCTACAATGAGCAGTTCTTC. It codes for CASSQISGGSYNEQFF. The V and J genes are TRBV4-3 and TRBJ2-1; the D gene could be TRBD1 or TRBD2 (5 bases each). The CDR3 sequence is 16 residues long. The germline gives CDR1 LGHNA, CDR2 YSLEER. V was cut by 2 bases and J by 0 bases, with 11 bases left in between.

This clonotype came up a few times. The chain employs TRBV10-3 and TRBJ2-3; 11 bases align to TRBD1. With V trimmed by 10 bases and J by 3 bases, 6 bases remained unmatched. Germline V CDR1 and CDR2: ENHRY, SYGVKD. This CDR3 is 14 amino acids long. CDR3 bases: TGTGCCACCCGGACAGGGGGCACGACAGATACGCAGTATTTT. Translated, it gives CATRTGGTTDTQYF.

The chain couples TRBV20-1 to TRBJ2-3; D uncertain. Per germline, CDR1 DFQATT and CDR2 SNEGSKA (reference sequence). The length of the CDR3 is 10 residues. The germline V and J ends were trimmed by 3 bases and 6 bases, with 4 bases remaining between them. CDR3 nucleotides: TGCAGTGCTAGCATCGATACGCAGTATTTT. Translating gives CSASIDTQYF.